The rows below give T cell receptor beta chains drawn from one sample of a study of blood T cell repertoires in COVID-19. The method was immunoSEQ multiplex PCR; TCRdb's version includes in-frame clones alone and lacks a portion of them. Of roughly 140,000 clones listed, around 82% are singletons. Source material: PBMCs or T cells enriched from blood (not recorded which). Receptor source: a man between 45 and 60 years old in a cohort exposed to, infected with or recovered from COVID-19 (not recorded which). Each CDR3 is given with its conserved first and last residue. A D gene is named only where the DNA matches it firmly. The size field is filled for only some rows; it gives once, few, many or a size class.

v_call: TRBV11-3
j_call: TRBJ2-3
d_call: TRBD2
clone_size: -
cdr3_nt: TGTGCCAGCAGCCCGGGACTAGCGGGATTAGATTTAGGAGATACGCAGTATTTT
cdr3_aa: CASSPGLAGLDLGDTQYF

v_call: TRBV2
j_call: TRBJ2-3
d_call: TRBD2
clone_size: -
cdr3_nt: TGTGCCAGCAGCCGACTAGCGGGAGTCCCAGATACGCAGTATTTT
cdr3_aa: CASSRLAGVPDTQYF

v_call: TRBV7-9
j_call: TRBJ2-7
d_call: TRBD1
clone_size: -
cdr3_nt: TGTGCCAGCAGCTCCCGACAGGGGCTCTCCTACGAGCAGTACTTC
cdr3_aa: CASSSRQGLSYEQYF

v_call: TRBV24-1
j_call: TRBJ2-1
d_call: TRBD2
clone_size: once
cdr3_nt: TGTGCCACCAGTCCCCTAGCGGGAGGGAACAATGAGCAGTTCTTC
cdr3_aa: CATSPLAGGNNEQFF

v_call: TRBV7-9
j_call: TRBJ2-3
d_call: -
clone_size: -
cdr3_nt: TGTGCCAGCACCAGCGGCACAGATACGCAGTATTTT
cdr3_aa: CASTSGTDTQYF

v_call: TRBV7-8
j_call: TRBJ2-3
d_call: TRBD1
clone_size: once
cdr3_nt: TGTGCCAGCAGCTTAGCGGGGACAGGGTTTTTAAGCACAGATACGCAGTATTTT
cdr3_aa: CASSLAGTGFLSTDTQYF

v_call: TRBV29-1
j_call: TRBJ2-2
d_call: -
clone_size: once
cdr3_nt: TGCAGCGTTGATTGGCTGGACAGAGGAGTTGCCGGGGAGCTGTTTTTT
cdr3_aa: CSVDWLDRGVAGELFF

v_call: TRBV14
j_call: TRBJ2-7
d_call: TRBD2
clone_size: few
cdr3_nt: TGTGCCAGCAGCCAGTTAGCGGGGCCGAACTACGAGCAGTACTTC
cdr3_aa: CASSQLAGPNYEQYF

v_call: TRBV14
j_call: TRBJ2-4
d_call: TRBD1
clone_size: -
cdr3_nt: TGTGCCAGCAGCCAAGGGACAGGGGCTAACCTAGCCAAAAACATTCAGTACTTC
cdr3_aa: CASSQGTGANLAKNIQYF

v_call: TRBV4-3
j_call: TRBJ1-5
d_call: -
clone_size: -
cdr3_nt: TGCGCCAGCAGCCAAGATGTGAGGACTCCCCCCCAGCATTTT
cdr3_aa: CASSQDVRTPPQHF

v_call: TRBV9
j_call: TRBJ1-5
d_call: -
clone_size: -
cdr3_nt: TGTGCCAGCAGCGCAACGGGGGGCGGGAATCAGCCCCAGCATTTT
cdr3_aa: CASSATGGGNQPQHF

v_call: TRBV29-1
j_call: TRBJ2-1
d_call: TRBD2
clone_size: -
cdr3_nt: TGCAGCGCCCTCGGTAGCGGGAGAGAAAATGAGCAGTTCTTC
cdr3_aa: CSALGSGRENEQFF

v_call: TRBV28
j_call: TRBJ2-2
d_call: -
clone_size: -
cdr3_nt: TGTGCCAGCAGTCAGGCCCCCGGGGAGCTGTTTTTT
cdr3_aa: CASSQAPGELFF

v_call: TRBV6-1
j_call: TRBJ2-7
d_call: -
clone_size: many
cdr3_nt: TGTGCCAGCAGTGAATCTAGCTTCTCCTCCTACGAGCAGTACTTC
cdr3_aa: CASSESSFSSYEQYF

v_call: TRBV7-2
j_call: TRBJ2-7
d_call: -
clone_size: -
cdr3_nt: TGTGCCAGCAGCTTAGCGGCTAGCCTTCCTTCCTACGAGCAGTACTTC
cdr3_aa: CASSLAASLPSYEQYF

v_call: TRBV4-1
j_call: TRBJ2-7
d_call: -
clone_size: -
cdr3_nt: TGCGCCAGCAGCCAAGATATCGGGTTTGAGCAGTACTTC
cdr3_aa: CASSQDIGFEQYF